The clone carrying this T cell receptor beta chain was detected a few times. Its antigen is not identified. This entry comes from a study of T-cell reconstitution after alpha-beta-depleted transplantation in children. Molecular barcoding with unique molecular identifiers was used for the TCRbeta library. In TCRdb, the PCR reads were re-called with MiXCR into one record per CDR3 protein. The sample consists of 70,000 to 95,000 distinct CDR3 sequences, about 16% of them appearing once. Whole-study results and caveats: Recipient T cells and thymic progenitors that survived gave rise to the high TCRbeta diversity observed at day 60 in some patients. One year after transplant, T-cell counts and diversity came mostly from newly produced T cells. At around two months after transplant, the alpha-beta T cells were reportedly derived from several hundred expanded clones that came from non-depleted graft cells.

V lost 4 bases and J lost 4, with 11 bases in between. The CDR3 runs 14 residues. From germline, CDR1 is SGHKS and CDR2 YYEKEE (reference sequence). The V and J genes are TRBV5-5 and TRBJ2-2; D tentatively fits TRBD1 or TRBD2 (5 bases each). This TCR was recovered from a male patient aged 2-9 years who had a stem cell transplant for acute lymphoblastic leukemia, so the T cells may come from the graft donor. Sample: PBMCs, mostly from graft donor cells, taken 180 days after TCRalphabeta/CD19-depleted stem cell transplant. The CDR3: CASSPLGGTGELFF. The CDR3 DNA follows: TGTGCCAGCAGCCCTCTTGGGGGCACCGGGGAGCTGTTTTTT.